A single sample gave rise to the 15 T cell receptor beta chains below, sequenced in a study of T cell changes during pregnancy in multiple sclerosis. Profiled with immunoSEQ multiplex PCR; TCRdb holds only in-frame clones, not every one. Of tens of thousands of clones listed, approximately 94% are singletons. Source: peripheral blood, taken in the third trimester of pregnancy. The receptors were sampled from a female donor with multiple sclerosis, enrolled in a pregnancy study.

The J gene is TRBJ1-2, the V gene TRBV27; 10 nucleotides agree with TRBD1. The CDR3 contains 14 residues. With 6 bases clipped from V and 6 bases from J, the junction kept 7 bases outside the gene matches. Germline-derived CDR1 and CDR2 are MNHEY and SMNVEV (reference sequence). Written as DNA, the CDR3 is TGTGCCAGCAGCTGGACAGGGGGAGTGGATGGCTACACCTTC. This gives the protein CASSWTGGVDGYTF.

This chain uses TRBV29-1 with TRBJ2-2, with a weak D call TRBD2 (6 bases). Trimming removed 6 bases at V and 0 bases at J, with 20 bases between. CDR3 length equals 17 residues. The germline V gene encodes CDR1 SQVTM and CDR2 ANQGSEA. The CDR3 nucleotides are TGCAGCGTCGGATGGGCGATGGGGGGAACGAACACCGGGGAGCTGTTTTTT. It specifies CSVGWAMGGTNTGELFF.

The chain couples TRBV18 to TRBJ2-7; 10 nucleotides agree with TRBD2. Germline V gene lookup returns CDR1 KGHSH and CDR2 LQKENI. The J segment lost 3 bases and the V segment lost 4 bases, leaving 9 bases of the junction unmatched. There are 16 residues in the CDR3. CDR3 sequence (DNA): TGTGCCAGCTCACTTACAGCGGGAGGGTTGCTCTACGAGCAGTACTTC. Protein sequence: CASSLTAGGLLYEQYF.

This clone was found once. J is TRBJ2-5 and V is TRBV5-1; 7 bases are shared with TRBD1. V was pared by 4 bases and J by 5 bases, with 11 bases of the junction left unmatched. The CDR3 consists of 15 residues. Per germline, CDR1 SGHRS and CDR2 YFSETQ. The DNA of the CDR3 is TGCGCCAGCAGCACGGAAGGGGGCGAATGGGAGACCCAGTACTTC. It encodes CASSTEGGEWETQYF.

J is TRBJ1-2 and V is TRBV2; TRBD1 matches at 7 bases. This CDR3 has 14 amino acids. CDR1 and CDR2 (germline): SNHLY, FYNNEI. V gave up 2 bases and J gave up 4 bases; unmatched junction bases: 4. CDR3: CASSERQGAYGYTF. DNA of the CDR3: TGTGCCAGCAGTGAACGACAGGGAGCCTATGGCTACACCTTC.

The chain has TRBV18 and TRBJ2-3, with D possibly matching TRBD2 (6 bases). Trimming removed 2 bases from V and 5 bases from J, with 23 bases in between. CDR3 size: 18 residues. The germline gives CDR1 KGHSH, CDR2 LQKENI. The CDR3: CASSPGGSAGDHGDTQYF. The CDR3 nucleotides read TGTGCCAGCTCACCAGGAGGGTCCGCGGGCGACCATGGAGATACGCAGTATTTT. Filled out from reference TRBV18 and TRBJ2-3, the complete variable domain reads NAGVMQNPRHLVRRRGQEARLRCSPMKGHSHVYWYRQLPEEGLKFMVYLQKENIIDESGMPKERFSAEFPKEGPSILRIQQVVRGDSAAYFCASSPGGSAGDHGDTQYFGPGTRLTVL.

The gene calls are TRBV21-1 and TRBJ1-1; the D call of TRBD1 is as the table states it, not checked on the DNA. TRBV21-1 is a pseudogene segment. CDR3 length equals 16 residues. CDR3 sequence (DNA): TGTGCCAGCAGCAAAGCTTGGGGACAGGTGAACACTGAAGCTTTCTTT. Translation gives CASSKAWGQVNTEAFF.

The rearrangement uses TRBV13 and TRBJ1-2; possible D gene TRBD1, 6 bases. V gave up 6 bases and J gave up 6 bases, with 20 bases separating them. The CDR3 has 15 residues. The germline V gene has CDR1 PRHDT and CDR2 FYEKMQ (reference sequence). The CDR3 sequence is CASSFGAGAQNGYTF. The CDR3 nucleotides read TGTGCCAGCAGTTTCGGGGCGGGGGCGCAAAATGGCTACACCTTC.

The CDR3, as DNA: TGTGCCAGCGGACTCGACAGGGTTGGTGAAGCTTTCTTT. Amino acid sequence: CASGLDRVGEAFF. The rearrangement links TRBV2 to TRBJ1-1; 7 nucleotides align to TRBD1. The J segment lost 7 bases and the V segment lost 8 bases, leaving 10 bases of the junction unmatched. Per germline, CDR1 SNHLY and CDR2 FYNNEI. The CDR3 is 13 amino acids.

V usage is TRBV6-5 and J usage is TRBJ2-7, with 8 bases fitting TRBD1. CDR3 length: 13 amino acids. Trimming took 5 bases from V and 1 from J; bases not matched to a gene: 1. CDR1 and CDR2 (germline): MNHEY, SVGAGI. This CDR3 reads CASSGQGSYEQYF. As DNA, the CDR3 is TGTGCCAGCAGTGGACAGGGTTCCTACGAGCAGTACTTC.

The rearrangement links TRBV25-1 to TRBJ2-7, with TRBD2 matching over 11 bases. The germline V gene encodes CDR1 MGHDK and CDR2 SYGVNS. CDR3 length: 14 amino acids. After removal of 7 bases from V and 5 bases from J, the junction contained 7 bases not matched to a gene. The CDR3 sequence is CASTTSGSIHEQYF. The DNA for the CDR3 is TGTGCCAGCACTACTAGCGGGAGTATCCACGAGCAGTACTTC.

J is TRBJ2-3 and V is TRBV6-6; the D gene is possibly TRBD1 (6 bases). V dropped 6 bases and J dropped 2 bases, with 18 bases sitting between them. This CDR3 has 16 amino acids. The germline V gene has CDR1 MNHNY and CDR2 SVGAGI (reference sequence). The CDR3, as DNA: TGTGCCAGCAGACCAGGACCTTGGGGGCCCACAGATACGCAGTATTTT. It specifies CASRPGPWGPTDTQYF.

The CDR3 DNA reads as TGTGCCAGCAGCTTCAGTCCTGGGGCCAACGTCCTGACTTTC. Translating gives CASSFSPGANVLTF. The chain joins TRBV5-6 to TRBJ2-6; no definite D call. Trimming cost V 2 bases and J 2 bases, with 5 bases left between them. The CDR3 runs 14 residues. Germline CDR1 SGHDT, CDR2 YYEEEE.

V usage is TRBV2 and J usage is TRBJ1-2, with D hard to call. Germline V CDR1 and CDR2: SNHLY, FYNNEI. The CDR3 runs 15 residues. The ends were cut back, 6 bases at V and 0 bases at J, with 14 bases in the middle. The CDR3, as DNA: TGTGCCAGCAGGCCGACAAAACCCACTAACTATGGCTACACCTTC. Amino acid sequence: CASRPTKPTNYGYTF.

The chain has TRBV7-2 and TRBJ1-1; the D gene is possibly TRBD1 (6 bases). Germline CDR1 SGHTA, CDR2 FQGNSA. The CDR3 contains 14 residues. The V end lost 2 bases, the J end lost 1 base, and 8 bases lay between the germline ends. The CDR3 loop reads CASSLTGRNTEAFF. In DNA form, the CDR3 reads TGTGCCAGCAGCTTAACAGGGCGGAACACTGAAGCTTTCTTT.